This T cell receptor beta chain is drawn from a study of T cells and copy number aberrations in small-cell lung cancer. CDR1 and CDR2 from the germline V gene are SNHLY and FYNNEI. The CDR3 totals 16 residues. V lost 5 bases and J 7 bases, leaving 23 bases between the germline ends. Profiling relied on immunoSEQ multiplex PCR, and the TCRdb table lists in-frame clones only, not all of them. This sample yields 3,000 to 4,000 clones, of which about nine tenths are seen a single time; around 4.1% belongs to the top ten. The TCR originated in a man aged 50-60 years with small cell lung cancer. This sequence joins TRBV2 and TRBJ2-5, with D possibly being TRBD1 (5 bases). The sequenced material came from normal tissue next to the tumor. CDR3 region: CASSKGDSPIGLTQYF. DNA of the CDR3: TGTGCCAGCAGTAAGGGCGACAGCCCAATTGGGCTGACCCAGTACTTC.